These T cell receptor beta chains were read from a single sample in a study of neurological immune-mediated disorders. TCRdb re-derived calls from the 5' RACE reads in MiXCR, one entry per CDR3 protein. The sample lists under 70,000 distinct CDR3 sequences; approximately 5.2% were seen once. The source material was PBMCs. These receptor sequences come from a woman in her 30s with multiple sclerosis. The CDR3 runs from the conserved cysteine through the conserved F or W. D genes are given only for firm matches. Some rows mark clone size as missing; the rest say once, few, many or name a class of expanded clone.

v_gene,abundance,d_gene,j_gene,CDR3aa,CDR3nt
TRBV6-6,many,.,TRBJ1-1,CASSYSRAENTEAFF,TGTGCCAGCAGTTACTCGAGGGCCGAGAACACTGAAGCTTTCTTT
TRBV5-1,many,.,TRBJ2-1,CASSLVAGNEQFF,TGCGCCAGCAGCTTGGTCGCGGGGAATGAGCAGTTCTTC
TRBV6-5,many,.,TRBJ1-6,CASSYSDSRSPLHF,TGTGCCAGCAGTTACTCAGACAGTAGATCACCCCTCCACTTT
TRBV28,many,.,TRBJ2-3,CASSLQGPDTQYF,TGTGCCAGCAGTCTCCAGGGGCCAGATACGCAGTATTTT
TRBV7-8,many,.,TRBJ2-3,CASSLMFSLEVTDTQYF,TGTGCCAGCAGCTTAATGTTTTCACTAGAGGTCACAGATACGCAGTATTTT
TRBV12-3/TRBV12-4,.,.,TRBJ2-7,CASISGGGYEQYF,TGTGCCAGCATCTCAGGGGGGGGCTACGAGCAGTACTTC
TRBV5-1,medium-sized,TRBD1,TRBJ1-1,CASRQAWDRPEAFF,TGCGCCAGCCGCCAGGCTTGGGACAGACCTGAAGCTTTCTTT
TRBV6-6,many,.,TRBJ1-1,CATRQSNTEAFF,TGTGCCACCCGACAGTCGAACACTGAAGCTTTCTTT
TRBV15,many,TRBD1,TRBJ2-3,CATSRVRGLGDTQYF,TGTGCCACCAGCAGAGTCAGGGGGCTCGGGGATACGCAGTATTTT
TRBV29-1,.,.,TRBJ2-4,CSVPGEGGLAKNIQYF,TGCAGCGTCCCCGGGGAAGGGGGGCTAGCCAAAAACATTCAGTACTTC
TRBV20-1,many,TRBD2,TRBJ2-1,CSARSGTGGSLTRGEQFF,TGCAGTGCTAGAAGCGGCACGGGGGGGTCCCTTACGAGGGGTGAGCAGTTCTTC
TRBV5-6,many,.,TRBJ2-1,CASSGALEPRRNEQFF,TGTGCCAGCAGCGGAGCCCTAGAACCGCGTAGGAATGAGCAGTTCTTC
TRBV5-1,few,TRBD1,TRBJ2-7,CASRPRGRGYEQYF,TGCGCCAGCAGACCCCGAGGCAGGGGGTACGAGCAGTACTTC
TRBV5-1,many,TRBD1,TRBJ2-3,CASSLYGQGSGTDTQYF,TGCGCCAGCAGCTTGTACGGACAGGGGAGCGGCACAGATACGCAGTATTTT
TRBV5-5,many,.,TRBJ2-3,CASTPASPGMRGADTQYF,TGTGCCAGCACCCCAGCCTCTCCAGGGATGAGGGGTGCAGATACGCAGTATTTT
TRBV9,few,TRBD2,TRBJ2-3,CASSVGLAGGPDTQYF,TGTGCCAGCAGCGTAGGGCTAGCGGGGGGTCCAGATACGCAGTATTTT
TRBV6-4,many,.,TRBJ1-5,CANSTGSRCNQPQHF,TGTGCCAACTCGACAGGTTCCAGGTGCAATCAGCCCCAGCATTTT
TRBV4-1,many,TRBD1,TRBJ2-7,CASSPGTGPSYEQYF,TGCGCCAGCAGCCCTGGGACAGGGCCCTCCTACGAGCAGTACTTC
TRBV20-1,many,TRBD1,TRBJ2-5,CSAAGQGAKTQYF,TGCAGTGCTGCGGGACAGGGGGCCAAGACCCAGTACTTC
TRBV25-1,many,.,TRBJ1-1,CASQLRGEAFF,TGTGCCAGCCAGCTTCGGGGGGAAGCTTTCTTT
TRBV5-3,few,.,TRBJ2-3,CARSLVRTLNTDTQYF,TGTGCCAGAAGCCTAGTACGGACGCTCAACACAGATACGCAGTATTTT
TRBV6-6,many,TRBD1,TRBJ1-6,CASSSDRGDSPLHF,TGTGCCAGCAGCTCGGACAGGGGTGATTCACCCCTCCACTTT
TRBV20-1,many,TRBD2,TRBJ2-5,CSASPLLAGSSQETQYF,TGCAGTGCTAGCCCGCTACTAGCGGGATCCTCACAAGAGACCCAGTACTTC
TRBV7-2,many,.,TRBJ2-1,CASSLESYEQFF,TGTGCCAGCAGCTTAGAAAGCTATGAGCAGTTCTTC
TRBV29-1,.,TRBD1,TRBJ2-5,CSGRFQGAGETQYF,TGCAGCGGCCGATTTCAGGGGGCAGGGGAGACCCAGTACTTC
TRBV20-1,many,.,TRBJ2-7,CSARGGLLPTGEQYF,TGCAGTGCTAGAGGGGGGTTACTCCCAACTGGCGAGCAGTACTTC
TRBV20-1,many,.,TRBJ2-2,CSASAAGRDTGELFF,TGCAGTGCTAGCGCGGCGGGGCGGGACACCGGGGAGCTGTTTTTT
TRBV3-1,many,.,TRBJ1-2,CASSQSGTPRSSHYTF,TGTGCCAGCAGCCAATCCGGGACACCAAGGTCGTCCCACTACACCTTC
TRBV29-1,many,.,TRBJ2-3,CSVASAGTSTDTQYF,TGCAGCGTTGCTTCGGCGGGAACTAGCACAGATACGCAGTATTTT
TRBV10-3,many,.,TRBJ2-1,CATGGLTDNEQFF,TGTGCCACCGGGGGGCTAACAGACAATGAGCAGTTCTTC
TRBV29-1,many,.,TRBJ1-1,CSVVGVGDTEAFF,TGCAGCGTTGTTGGCGTCGGTGACACTGAAGCTTTCTTT
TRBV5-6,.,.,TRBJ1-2,CASSVNDYGYTF,TGTGCCAGCAGCGTTAACGACTATGGCTACACCTTC
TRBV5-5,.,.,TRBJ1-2,CASSLARDRGPGGYTF,TGTGCCAGCAGCTTGGCCCGGGACCGCGGCCCTGGTGGCTACACCTTC
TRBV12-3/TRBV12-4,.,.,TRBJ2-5,CASSFRGAETQYF,TGTGCCAGCAGTTTTAGAGGGGCCGAGACCCAGTACTTC
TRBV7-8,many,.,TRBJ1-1,CASSPRTEAFF,TGTGCCAGCAGCCCTAGGACTGAAGCTTTCTTT
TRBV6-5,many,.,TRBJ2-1,CASSYRGNEQFF,TGTGCCAGCAGTTACAGGGGCAATGAGCAGTTCTTC
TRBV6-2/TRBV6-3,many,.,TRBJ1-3,CASSYSSSGNTIYF,TGTGCCAGCAGTTATTCGTCGTCTGGAAACACCATATATTTT
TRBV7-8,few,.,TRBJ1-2,CASSHDTNYGYTF,TGTGCCAGCAGCCACGATACTAACTATGGCTACACCTTC
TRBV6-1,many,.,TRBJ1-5,CASALWEPQHF,TGTGCCAGCGCCCTGTGGGAGCCCCAGCATTTT
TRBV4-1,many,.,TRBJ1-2,CASSQGTQGYGYGYTF,TGCGCCAGCAGCCAAGGGACCCAGGGGTACGGGTATGGCTACACCTTC
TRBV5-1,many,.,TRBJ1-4,CASSSGSGTRVETMFF,TGCGCCAGCAGCTCGGGGTCCGGGACCCGTGTGGAAACGATGTTTTTT
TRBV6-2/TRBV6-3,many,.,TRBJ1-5,CASSYRQVAQPQNF,TGTGCCAGCAGTTACCGACAGGTGGCTCAGCCCCAGAATTTT
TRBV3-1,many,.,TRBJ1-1,CASSPSGTEAFF,TGTGCCAGCAGCCCTTCAGGGACTGAAGCTTTCTTT
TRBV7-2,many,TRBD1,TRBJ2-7,CASSRYTTGSSYEQYF,TGTGCCAGCAGCCGATATACGACAGGGTCCTCCTACGAGCAGTACTTC
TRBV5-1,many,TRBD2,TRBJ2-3,CASSLEGLANTDTQYF,TGCGCCAGCAGCTTGGAGGGACTAGCGAACACAGATACGCAGTATTTT
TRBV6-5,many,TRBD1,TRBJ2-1,CATTTGALNEQFF,TGTGCCACCACCACAGGGGCCCTCAATGAGCAGTTCTTC
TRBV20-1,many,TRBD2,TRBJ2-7,CSARVLAGGPAHEQYF,TGCAGTGCTAGAGTGCTAGCGGGGGGCCCCGCTCACGAGCAGTACTTC
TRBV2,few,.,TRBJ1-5,CASASQHASNQPQHF,TGTGCCAGCGCCTCGCAACACGCTAGCAATCAGCCCCAGCATTTT
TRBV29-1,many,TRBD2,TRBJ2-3,CSVQTSGGSADTQYF,TGCAGCGTTCAGACTAGCGGGGGTTCTGCAGATACGCAGTATTTT
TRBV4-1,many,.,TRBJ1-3,CASSQTGLSSGNTIYF,TGCGCCAGCAGCCAAACGGGCCTCAGCTCTGGAAACACCATATATTTT
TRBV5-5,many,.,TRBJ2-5,CASSLWGRGETQYF,TGTGCCAGCAGCTTGTGGGGAAGGGGTGAGACCCAGTACTTC
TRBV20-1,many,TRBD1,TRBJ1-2,CSAAVRDRGFGYTF,TGCAGTGCTGCGGTCCGGGACAGGGGTTTTGGCTACACCTTC
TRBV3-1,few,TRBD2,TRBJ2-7,CASSATSGSSYEQYF,TGTGCCAGCAGCGCTACTAGCGGTAGCTCCTACGAGCAGTACTTC
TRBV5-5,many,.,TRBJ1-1,CAITGVGGTEAFF,TGTGCCATAACAGGCGTCGGGGGCACTGAAGCTTTCTTT